A single sample is the source of the 5 T cell receptor beta chains below, sequenced in a study of cytomegalovirus exposure and HLA in healthy donors. Produced via immunoSEQ multiplex PCR; TCRdb's table is partial and in-frame only. The sample has roughly 64,000 clones, 90% to 95% seen once. Sequenced sample: PBMCs. These receptors all come from a woman aged 18 to 35 in good health and CMV-seropositive.

This sequence joins TRBV6-1 and TRBJ1-2; D unclear. The germline V gene encodes CDR1 MNHNS and CDR2 SASEGT. Trimming shortened V by 1 base and J by 2 bases, and 11 bases separated the two germline ends. This CDR3 comprises 15 residues. The CDR3 reads CASSEGLSRNYGYTF. The DNA for the CDR3 is TGTGCCAGCAGTGAAGGACTCTCGAGGAACTATGGCTACACCTTC.

The CDR3 loop reads CAWIYTGELFF. In DNA form, the CDR3 reads TGTGCCTGGATCTACACCGGGGAGCTGTTTTTT. The chain combines TRBV30 with TRBJ2-2; D gene unclear. CDR3 length: 11 amino acids. Germline CDR1 and CDR2: GTSNPN and SVGIG (reference sequence). With 4 bases removed from V and 3 bases from J, the gap between germline ends came to 3 bases.

V gene TRBV15 combines with J gene TRBJ2-1; perhaps TRBD2 as D (5 bases). Germline CDR1 reads LNHNV; CDR2 reads YYDKDF (reference sequence). The CDR3 is 14 amino acids. The V end lost 1 base, the J end lost 7 bases, and 11 bases lay between the germline ends. Here the CDR3 DNA reads TGTGCCACCAGCAGAGTTTTGGGAGAAAATGAGCAGTTCTTC. Translating gives CATSRVLGENEQFF.

The chain has TRBV7-8 and TRBJ1-6; TRBD1 is a possible D gene (6 bases). The germline CDR1 and CDR2 sequences are SGHVS and FQNEAQ. This CDR3 spans 14 amino acids. Deletions cut 5 bases from V and 9 bases from J, with 14 bases between. The CDR3 region has the DNA TGTGCCAGCAGCATTAGAACAGGGTCTTCACCCCTCCACTTT. Amino acid sequence: CASSIRTGSSPLHF.

This rearrangement joins TRBV5-6 to TRBJ2-6; D call uncertain. Germline loops: CDR1 SGHDT, CDR2 YYEEEE. V shed 0 bases and J shed 4 bases, with 11 bases lying between them. The CDR3 is 16 residues long. The CDR3 coding sequence is TGTGCCAGCAGCTTGGATGGCTTAATGGGGGCCAACGTCCTGACTTTC. It yields the protein CASSLDGLMGANVLTF.